This TCR beta chain emerged from a study of STAT5B mutations in CD4+ large granular lymphocyte leukemia. The protocol was immunoSEQ multiplex PCR, while the TCRdb copy is restricted to in-frame clones and leaves out a portion. The sample consists of fewer than 50,000 clones, under 85% of them appearing once. Germline CDR1 and CDR2: SGHDT and YYEEEE. This CDR3 spans 15 amino acids. The V end lost 2 bases, the J end lost 3 bases, and 15 bases lay between the germline ends. The sample comprised CD4+ T cells from blood buffy coats. J is TRBJ2-7 and V is TRBV5-6; D is possibly TRBD1 or TRBD2 (6 bases each). The clonotype was recovered from a human donor in good health. In DNA form, the CDR3 reads TGTGCCAGCAGCTTAGGGGGGCGCCACTACTACGAGCAGTACTTC. This encodes CASSLGGRHYYEQYF.